This T cell receptor beta chain came from a study of blood T cell repertoires in COVID-19. Study-wide context: Nucleic acid was either cDNA or gDNA, and it came from T cells, B-cell-depleted T cells, or PBMCs.

Profiled with immunoSEQ multiplex PCR; TCRdb holds only in-frame clones, not every one. The sample holds hundreds of thousands of clones; over 80% are singletons and the top ten take about 8.9%. Germline V gene lookup returns CDR1 MGHRA and CDR2 YSYEKL. Between the trimmed V and J ends, which lost 3 bases and 9 bases, there was a span of 15 bases. The CDR3 totals 14 residues. In its sample, this clone was seen once. V gene TRBV4-1 combines with J gene TRBJ2-1, with D tentatively TRBD2 (5 bases). This clonotype was obtained from a woman in her late teens or twenties who had recovered from COVID-19. What was sequenced was PBMCs or T cells enriched from blood (not recorded which). CDR3 region: CASSQAGDPIEQFF. The CDR3 bases are TGCGCCAGCAGCCAGGCGGGCGACCCAATTGAGCAGTTCTTC.